The TCR beta chain described here comes from a study of cytomegalovirus exposure and HLA in healthy donors. Overall study findings and caveats: Being productive about 87% or about 30% of the time was typical of most TCR beta V segments in an earlier analysis. As a later analysis revealed, the rate of TCR association differed by HLA locus, with DRB1 most and HLA-C fewest. Analysis performed later found 16,000 or so TCR beta sequences associated with HLA alleles at 0.05 false discovery rate.

It was with 60 Vbeta and 13 Jbeta primers that the PCR ran. Libraries were prepared by immunoSEQ multiplex PCR; TCRdb keeps only in-frame clonotypes and omits some of them. In the table there are around 210,000 clones, around 86% of which are singletons. Germline CDR1 KGHSH, CDR2 LQKENI. CDR3 length: 19 amino acids. V lost 4 bases, J lost 0 bases, and 15 bases stayed unmatched. As concerns this clone: The antigen remains undetermined.

The sequence came from a woman in her thirties or forties in good health and CMV-seronegative. The rearrangement links TRBV18 to TRBJ2-7; the match to TRBD1 covers 10 bases. The sample taken for sequencing was PBMCs. Here the CDR3 DNA reads TGTGCCAGCTCACTACGACCGGGACAGGGGCTCCAGAGCTCCTACGAGCAGTACTTC. Its translation is CASSLRPGQGLQSSYEQYF.